These T cell receptor beta chains were read from a single sample in a study of PD-L1 blockade in urothelial cancer. Sequencing used immunoSEQ multiplex PCR; TCRdb keeps in-frame clones, though not all of them. Found here are under 70,000 clones, approximately 85% of them singletons; the top ten hold about 15%. This sample comprised PBMCs, obtained around atezolizumab (anti-PD-L1) treatment. The receptor source for this set is a man aged 65 to 85 with urothelial cancer. CDR3s include the opening cysteine and the closing phenylalanine or tryptophan. Each record gives: V gene, D gene, J gene, CDR3 length, clone size, CDR3 protein, CDR3 DNA. The D gene is left open where the match is weak. Clone sizes are given selectively: once, few, many, or a class where the clone is expanded.

V gene: TRBV19
D gene: TRBD1
J gene: TRBJ1-4
CDR3 length: 15
clone size: -
CDR3 protein: CASSIQGAGNEKLFF
CDR3 DNA: TGTGCCAGTAGTATCCAGGGGGCAGGTAATGAAAAACTGTTTTTT

V gene: TRBV27
D gene: -
J gene: TRBJ1-2
CDR3 length: 14
clone size: -
CDR3 protein: CASSPLGASYGYTF
CDR3 DNA: TGTGCCAGCAGTCCCCTTGGGGCAAGCTATGGCTACACCTTC

V gene: TRBV2
D gene: TRBD1
J gene: TRBJ2-7
CDR3 length: 12
clone size: -
CDR3 protein: CASSSRTGGGYF
CDR3 DNA: TGTGCCAGCAGTTCCCGGACAGGAGGCGGATACTTC

V gene: TRBV5-6
D gene: TRBD2
J gene: TRBJ2-1
CDR3 length: 13
clone size: -
CDR3 protein: CASSPGLAVEQFF
CDR3 DNA: TGTGCCAGCAGCCCGGGACTAGCGGTAGAGCAGTTCTTC

V gene: TRBV27
D gene: TRBD1
J gene: TRBJ1-2
CDR3 length: 14
clone size: -
CDR3 protein: CASRPGGAPHGYTF
CDR3 DNA: TGTGCCAGCCGTCCAGGGGGCGCTCCCCATGGCTACACCTTC

V gene: TRBV2
D gene: -
J gene: TRBJ1-5
CDR3 length: 16
clone size: -
CDR3 protein: CASSESGARGNQPQHF
CDR3 DNA: TGTGCCAGCAGTGAGTCAGGGGCAAGAGGCAATCAGCCCCAGCATTTT

V gene: TRBV20-1
D gene: TRBD2
J gene: TRBJ2-7
CDR3 length: 11
clone size: once
CDR3 protein: CSRSAGHEQYF
CDR3 DNA: TGCAGTCGCTCAGCGGGGCACGAGCAGTACTTC

V gene: TRBV6-5
D gene: -
J gene: TRBJ2-2
CDR3 length: 12
clone size: -
CDR3 protein: CASGHGTGELFF
CDR3 DNA: TGTGCCAGCGGGCACGGCACCGGGGAGCTGTTTTTT

V gene: TRBV5-5
D gene: -
J gene: TRBJ1-5
CDR3 length: 15
clone size: -
CDR3 protein: CASSLGPSSNQPQHF
CDR3 DNA: TGTGCCAGCAGCTTGGGTCCGTCTAGCAATCAGCCCCAGCATTTT

V gene: TRBV29-1
D gene: TRBD2
J gene: TRBJ2-2
CDR3 length: 13
clone size: -
CDR3 protein: CSGSGRNTGELFF
CDR3 DNA: TGCAGCGGGAGCGGGAGGAATACCGGGGAGCTGTTTTTT

V gene: TRBV5-4
D gene: -
J gene: TRBJ2-3
CDR3 length: 15
clone size: -
CDR3 protein: CASSLQGGTTDTQYF
CDR3 DNA: TGTGCCAGCAGCTTGCAAGGGGGAACGACAGATACGCAGTATTTT

V gene: TRBV5-1
D gene: TRBD1
J gene: TRBJ1-4
CDR3 length: 18
clone size: -
CDR3 protein: CASSSTKNRDRDNEKLFF
CDR3 DNA: TGCGCCAGCAGCTCAACCAAAAACCGGGACAGGGATAATGAAAAACTGTTTTTT